This is a list of T cell receptor beta chains from one sample in a study of shared clonotypes between healthy human individuals. The protocol was immunoSEQ multiplex PCR, while the TCRdb copy is restricted to in-frame clones and leaves out a portion. The data contain about 700,000 clones, about 90% of them singletons. The sample comprised naive CD8+ T cells sorted from blood. These receptors originate from a young man in good health. Each CDR3 is given with its conserved first and last residue. A D gene is named only where the DNA matches it firmly. Size is omitted from some rows. Given values are once, few, many or a class for expanded clones.

v_gene	d_gene	abundance	j_gene	CDR3nt	CDR3aa
TRBV5-4	TRBD1	NA	TRBJ2-1	TGTGCCAGCCGGGACAGAACTAACTCCTACAATGAGCAGTTCTTC	CASRDRTNSYNEQFF
TRBV28	NA	NA	TRBJ1-2	TGTGCCAGCAGTTTACCAAATCAGGACTATGGCTACACCTTC	CASSLPNQDYGYTF
TRBV10-1	NA	NA	TRBJ1-1	TGCGCCAGCAGTGAGTCGGGCGCGCAAGCTTTCTTT	CASSESGAQAFF
TRBV2	NA	NA	TRBJ2-5	TGTGCCAGCAGTGAGGGAGAGGGCTTATTAGAGACCCAGTACTTC	CASSEGEGLLETQYF
TRBV2	TRBD2	NA	TRBJ2-6	TGTGCCAGCAGGGGGAGGGGTTTACACTCTGGGGCCAACGTCCTGACTTTC	CASRGRGLHSGANVLTF
TRBV7-9	NA	NA	TRBJ1-4	TGTGCCAGCCGACGGAATGAAAAACTGTTTTTT	CASRRNEKLFF
TRBV6-6	NA	once	TRBJ2-1	TGTGCCAGCAGTCCCACGACAGGCCCGATCAGTGAGCAGTTCTTC	CASSPTTGPISEQFF
TRBV6-5	TRBD2	NA	TRBJ2-1	TGTGCCAGCACAGTGACTAGCGGGAGCCATGAGCAGTTCTTC	CASTVTSGSHEQFF
TRBV6-5	TRBD2	NA	TRBJ2-1	TGTGCCAGCAGTTACTCAACGGGACTAGCGGGAGGTCCGCAGTTCTTC	CASSYSTGLAGGPQFF
TRBV6-1	TRBD1	NA	TRBJ2-1	TGTGCCAGCAGGGCGACAGGGCCCGATGAGCAGTTCTTC	CASRATGPDEQFF
TRBV6-4	TRBD2	NA	TRBJ2-3	TGTGCCAGCAGGCCGGAGGCGACACTAGCGGGAGGGACAGATACGCAGTATTTT	CASRPEATLAGGTDTQYF
TRBV7-9	NA	NA	TRBJ2-5	TGTGCCAGTAAGGAAGCTGGAGAGACCCAGTACTTC	CASKEAGETQYF
TRBV19	NA	NA	TRBJ1-1	TGTGCCAGTAGTATAGGGCCGGCGGGGGGCGACTACAAGTACACTGAAGCTTTCTTT	CASSIGPAGGDYKYTEAFF
TRBV10-3	NA	NA	TRBJ2-1	TGTGCCATCAGTGAGTCGAAGGCCCAGTCCGGCAAAAGCTCCTACAATGAGCAGTTCTTC	CAISESKAQSGKSSYNEQFF
TRBV29-1	NA	NA	TRBJ2-7	TGCAGCGTTGACTCAGGGTGGAAAGGGTTGGGGCACGAGCAGTACTTC	CSVDSGWKGLGHEQYF
TRBV7-6	NA	NA	TRBJ2-1	TGTGCCAGCAGCTTTGGCGGCCAAAGAACCCCCAATGAGCAGTTCTTC	CASSFGGQRTPNEQFF
TRBV6-1	NA	NA	TRBJ1-5	TGTGCCAGCACCACCAATCAGCCCCAGCATTTT	CASTTNQPQHF
TRBV28	TRBD1	NA	TRBJ1-2	TGTGCCTCGGACAGGGCCCTATCCTATGGCTACACCTTC	CASDRALSYGYTF
TRBV7-9	NA	NA	TRBJ2-3	TGTGCCAGCAGCTTAGTTGGAGGGGAAACAGATACGCAGTATTTT	CASSLVGGETDTQYF
TRBV25-1	NA	once	TRBJ2-1	TGTGCCAGCGCTTCTATCAGCAGTGAGCAGTTCTTC	CASASISSEQFF
TRBV27	NA	NA	TRBJ2-7	TGTGCCATCCCCCCTACTTACTACGAGCAGTACTTC	CAIPPTYYEQYF
TRBV15	NA	NA	TRBJ2-1	TGTGCCACCAGCAGAGATTTTACGGGAGAGAATAATGAGCAGTTCTTC	CATSRDFTGENNEQFF
TRBV28	NA	NA	TRBJ2-7	TGTGCCAGCAATCCCGCACAGTCGTCCTACGAGCAGTACTTC	CASNPAQSSYEQYF
TRBV29-1	TRBD1	NA	TRBJ2-1	TGCAGCGTTGAACCGGGACAGGGTCTGTTCTTC	CSVEPGQGLFF
TRBV5-1	TRBD2	NA	TRBJ2-7	TGCGCCAGCAGCTTGGGACTAGCGCCTTCCTACGAGCAGTACTTC	CASSLGLAPSYEQYF
TRBV2	NA	NA	TRBJ1-1	TGTGCCAGCAGTGAAACGGAGGAGAAGAACACTGAAGCTTTCTTT	CASSETEEKNTEAFF
TRBV27	NA	NA	TRBJ1-1	TGTGCCAGCAGATCCACCGTTACTGAAGCTTTCTTT	CASRSTVTEAFF
TRBV5-5	TRBD2	NA	TRBJ2-7	TGTGCCAGCAGCTGGGGACTAGCCTACGAGCAGTACTTC	CASSWGLAYEQYF
TRBV9	NA	NA	TRBJ2-3	TGTGCCAGCAGCTCTACGCTGGATACGCAGTATTTT	CASSSTLDTQYF
TRBV27	NA	NA	TRBJ2-1	TGTGCCAGCAGTTTATCTAGCGGTGACACCTACAATGAGCAGTTCTTC	CASSLSSGDTYNEQFF
TRBV27	TRBD2	once	TRBJ2-1	TGTGCCAGCAGCGACGGGACTAGCGGATACAATGAGCAGTTCTTC	CASSDGTSGYNEQFF
TRBV12-5	NA	NA	TRBJ1-1	TGTGCTTCGGGACTCTCCACTTCAACTGAAGCTTTCTTT	CASGLSTSTEAFF
TRBV10-2	TRBD1	NA	TRBJ2-7	TGCGCCAGCCACTACGGGACAGCCTCCTACGAGCAGTACTTC	CASHYGTASYEQYF
TRBV2	TRBD2	NA	TRBJ2-1	TGTGCCAGCAAAGAACACCGACTAGCGGGCCTTCACAATGAGCAGTTCTTC	CASKEHRLAGLHNEQFF
TRBV29-1	NA	NA	TRBJ2-1	TGCAGCGTTGAGTCGAACTACAATGAGCAGTTCTTC	CSVESNYNEQFF
TRBV2	NA	once	TRBJ1-2	TGTGCCAGCAGGGAACGAGGGGGTCGGCCTACTTTCTATGGCTACACCTTC	CASRERGGRPTFYGYTF
TRBV2	TRBD2	NA	TRBJ2-3	TGTGCCAGCAGTGAAGGGTCTAGCGGGCGCACAGATACGCAGTATTTT	CASSEGSSGRTDTQYF
TRBV5-5	NA	NA	TRBJ2-7	TGTGCCAGCAGCTTGTTCCGCGTAATCGGATACGAGCAGTACTTC	CASSLFRVIGYEQYF
TRBV7-9	NA	once	TRBJ2-1	TGTGCCAGCAGCCCTCCCTACTACAATGAGCAGTTCTTC	CASSPPYYNEQFF
TRBV5-4	NA	NA	TRBJ2-6	TGTGCCAGCCGTCGTCCCGTCAGACAAAGTCGGGCCAACGTCCTGACTTTC	CASRRPVRQSRANVLTF
TRBV7-9	TRBD1	NA	TRBJ2-1	TGTGCCAGCAGCTCAGGACAGGGCCCTTCCTACAATGAGCAGTTCTTC	CASSSGQGPSYNEQFF
TRBV27	NA	NA	TRBJ1-5	TGTGCCAGCAGTCTACAGGGTTGGGGGACCCATCAGCCCCAGCATTTT	CASSLQGWGTHQPQHF
TRBV7-6	TRBD1	few	TRBJ2-7	TGTGCCAGCAGCTGGGGACAGGGCTACGAGCAGTACTTC	CASSWGQGYEQYF
TRBV29-1	NA	NA	TRBJ2-4	TGCAGCGTCGTTGACAGAGGGCCCGACATTCAGTACTTC	CSVVDRGPDIQYF
TRBV11-3	NA	NA	TRBJ2-2	TGTGCCAGCAGCTTAATTTCCTATGGCAGGGAGAACACCGGGGAGCTGTTTTTT	CASSLISYGRENTGELFF
TRBV7-9	NA	NA	TRBJ2-7	TGTGCCAGCAGCTTAAGGGGTTTTGTGCACGAGCAGTACTTC	CASSLRGFVHEQYF
TRBV9	NA	NA	TRBJ2-5	TGTGCCAGCAGCGTAGAACCCGAAGAGACCCAGTACTTC	CASSVEPEETQYF
TRBV2	NA	NA	TRBJ2-3	TGTGCCAGCAGTGAACGGGGCGGAAGTACGCGGGTGATCTCCGTCCTCAACACAGATACGCAGTATTTT	CASSERGGSTRVISVLNTDTQYF
TRBV19	NA	NA	TRBJ2-7	TGTGCCAGTAGTTATGCGACAGGATTCTCCTACGAGCAGTACTTC	CASSYATGFSYEQYF